This T cell receptor beta chain was recovered during a study of blood T cells in healthy people across ages. Study-wide context: Template switching retrieved approximately one barcoded beta molecule for each two T cells.

Trimming removed 6 bases at V and 0 bases at J, with 10 bases between. CDR3 length: 14 residues. Turning to this clonotype: Antigen: not known.

Through a sample-barcoded 5' primer and a J-beta primer mix, a second PCR was run for roughly 7 to 11 cycles. There were at least 3 million CDR3-containing paired-end reads obtained from each sample. TCRdb recomputed calls from the 5' RACE reads with MiXCR, one row per CDR3 protein. The sample has more than 800,000 distinct CDR3 sequences, roughly 45% seen once. Study-wide results and caveats: Diversity was higher, and naive CD4+ cells more numerous, in long-lived donors than in aged donors.

This TCR was recovered from a woman in her fifties or sixties in good health. Sequencing used blood. The rearrangement uses TRBV12-3 or TRBV12-4 and TRBJ2-3; no definite D call. In DNA form, the CDR3 reads TGTGCCAGCAGCCCCCCGGTTAGCACAGATACGCAGTATTTT. It is translated as CASSPPVSTDTQYF.